This is a list of T cell receptor beta chains from one sample in a study of beta chain features in type 1 diabetes. Produced via immunoSEQ multiplex PCR; TCRdb's table is partial and in-frame only. The table shows around 430,000 clones, with roughly 30% occurring only once. What was sequenced was naive CD4+ T cells from blood. The receptors were sampled from a young man in good health. The CDR3 runs from the conserved cysteine through the conserved F or W. D genes are given only for firm matches. A row's size may be missing; if present it is once, few, many or a size class.

D gene	clone size	V gene	J gene	CDR3 length	CDR3 DNA	CDR3 protein
-	-	TRBV4-2	TRBJ1-2	16	TGTGCCAGCAGCCAAGATCCACTGGCGGGGAACTATGGCTACACCTTC	CASSQDPLAGNYGYTF
-	-	TRBV9	TRBJ1-3	13	TGTGCCAGCAGCGAGGAAGCCGGAAACACCATATATTTT	CASSEEAGNTIYF
-	-	TRBV29-1	TRBJ1-1	14	TGCAGCGTTGGGTCGCACAGTTTGAACACTGAAGCTTTCTTT	CSVGSHSLNTEAFF
TRBD2	once	TRBV5-4	TRBJ2-1	15	TGTGCCAGCAGCACCGGACTAGCGGCATACAATGAGCAGTTCTTC	CASSTGLAAYNEQFF
-	-	TRBV29-1	TRBJ2-1	14	TGCAGCGTAATGCCAGGTCGGACCTACAATGAGCAGTTCTTC	CSVMPGRTYNEQFF
-	few	TRBV29-1	TRBJ2-7	13	TGCAGCTTCTGCAACAGGGAACCGTACGAGCAGTACTTC	CSFCNREPYEQYF
TRBD1	-	TRBV5-1	TRBJ2-1	12	TGCGCCAGCAGCTCACAGGGGAGTGAGCAGTTCTTC	CASSSQGSEQFF
-	-	TRBV7-9	TRBJ2-3	15	TGTGCCAGCAGCCTCCGCGCGGGGAGCACAGATACGCAGTATTTT	CASSLRAGSTDTQYF
TRBD2	few	TRBV5-4	TRBJ2-1	16	TGTGCCAGCAGCTTGACTAGCGGGAGTACCTACAATGAGCAGTTCTTC	CASSLTSGSTYNEQFF
TRBD2	few	TRBV11-3	TRBJ2-3	16	TGTGCCAGCAGCTTAGGAGCGGGGGCCCGCACAGATACGCAGTATTTT	CASSLGAGARTDTQYF
-	-	TRBV30	TRBJ1-5	13	TGTGCCTGGAGTGTAACAACGAATCAGCCCCAGCATTTT	CAWSVTTNQPQHF